This TCR beta chain was documented in a study of blood T cell repertoires in COVID-19. In germline, CDR1 is SQVTM, CDR2 ANQGSEA. This CDR3 has 14 amino acids. Trimming cost V 5 bases and J 1 base, with 13 bases left between them. Here immunoSEQ multiplex PCR was the method, and the copy in TCRdb shows in-frame clones only, minus some. This table has hundreds of thousands of clones, 88% appearing once. The receptor was isolated from a woman aged 25-40 years with COVID-19, enrolled during active disease. The rearrangement uses TRBV29-1 and TRBJ2-3, with D maybe TRBD1 (5 bases). Material: peripheral blood. CDR3 nucleotide sequence: TGCAGCGTTCTTGCCAGGGCTCGCACAGATACGCAGTATTTT. Translation: CSVLARARTDTQYF.